These T cell receptor beta chains were read from a single sample in a study of shared clonotypes between healthy human individuals. Only in-frame clones appear in the TCRdb table, and some are missing; sequencing was by immunoSEQ multiplex PCR. This table has approximately 2.5 million clones, more than 90% appearing once. Source material: naive CD4+ T cells sorted from blood. The receptors derive from a man in his late teens or twenties in good health. Each CDR3 is given with its conserved first and last residue. Each record gives: CDR3 protein, CDR3 DNA, D gene, clone size, V gene, J gene. The D gene is left open where the match is weak. Clone size appears in some rows only: once, few, many, or a class for an expanded clone.

CDR3 protein: CASSPSYEQYF
CDR3 DNA: TGTGCCAGCAGCCCGTCTTACGAGCAGTACTTC
D gene: -
clone size: -
V gene: TRBV7-2
J gene: TRBJ2-7

CDR3 protein: CAWSRQHGYGYTF
CDR3 DNA: TGTGCCTGGTCGAGACAGCACGGCTATGGCTACACCTTC
D gene: -
clone size: -
V gene: TRBV30
J gene: TRBJ1-2

CDR3 protein: CAISELATSSGNTIYF
CDR3 DNA: TGTGCCATCAGTGAGCTCGCCACTAGCTCTGGAAACACCATATATTTT
D gene: -
clone size: -
V gene: TRBV10-3
J gene: TRBJ1-3

CDR3 protein: CASSARDEQYF
CDR3 DNA: TGTGCCAGCAGCGCCCGGGACGAGCAGTACTTC
D gene: -
clone size: -
V gene: TRBV7-2
J gene: TRBJ2-7

CDR3 protein: CASSLGGSNYGYTF
CDR3 DNA: TGTGCCAGCAGTTTAGGAGGGTCCAACTATGGCTACACCTTC
D gene: -
clone size: once
V gene: TRBV28
J gene: TRBJ1-2

CDR3 protein: CASSPGLAGGEVGTDTQYF
CDR3 DNA: TGTGCCAGCTCGCCGGGACTAGCGGGAGGTGAGGTTGGCACAGATACGCAGTATTTT
D gene: TRBD2
clone size: -
V gene: TRBV18
J gene: TRBJ2-3

CDR3 protein: CASSEERDSGANVLTF
CDR3 DNA: TGTGCCAGCAGTGAAGAAAGGGACTCTGGGGCCAACGTCCTGACTTTC
D gene: -
clone size: -
V gene: TRBV2
J gene: TRBJ2-6

CDR3 protein: CASSERWRTDTQYF
CDR3 DNA: TGTGCCAGCAGTGAAAGGTGGAGAACAGATACGCAGTATTTT
D gene: -
clone size: -
V gene: TRBV2
J gene: TRBJ2-3

CDR3 protein: CASSFSLSLETQYF
CDR3 DNA: TGTGCCAGCAGTTTCTCGCTTTCCCTTGAGACCCAGTACTTC
D gene: -
clone size: -
V gene: TRBV28
J gene: TRBJ2-5

CDR3 protein: CATGLAGGLSQETQYF
CDR3 DNA: TGTGCCACCGGACTAGCGGGAGGCCTATCCCAAGAGACCCAGTACTTC
D gene: TRBD2
clone size: -
V gene: TRBV15
J gene: TRBJ2-5

CDR3 protein: CASSITASSYEQYF
CDR3 DNA: TGTGCCAGCAGCATCACGGCTAGTTCCTACGAGCAGTACTTC
D gene: -
clone size: -
V gene: TRBV9
J gene: TRBJ2-7

CDR3 protein: CASSLRAGGIERGYTF
CDR3 DNA: TGCGCCAGCAGCTTGAGGGCAGGGGGAATAGAGCGGGGCTACACCTTC
D gene: TRBD1
clone size: once
V gene: TRBV5-1
J gene: TRBJ1-2

CDR3 protein: CASSPPGTGGNTIYF
CDR3 DNA: TGTGCCAGCTCACCCCCCGGGACAGGCGGAAACACCATATATTTT
D gene: TRBD1
clone size: -
V gene: TRBV18
J gene: TRBJ1-3

CDR3 protein: CASSVRQNYGYTF
CDR3 DNA: TGTGCCAGCAGTGTTCGACAGAACTATGGCTACACCTTC
D gene: -
clone size: -
V gene: TRBV2
J gene: TRBJ1-2

CDR3 protein: CASSLDRGAVLYF
CDR3 DNA: TGTGCCAGCAGCTTAGACAGGGGCGCAGTATTGTACTTC
D gene: -
clone size: -
V gene: TRBV11-2
J gene: TRBJ2-7

CDR3 protein: CSVAPTSYGYTF
CDR3 DNA: TGCAGCGTTGCTCCCACCAGCTATGGCTACACCTTC
D gene: -
clone size: few
V gene: TRBV29-1
J gene: TRBJ1-2

CDR3 protein: CASSTEAAPTNEKLFF
CDR3 DNA: TGTGCCAGTAGTACTGAGGCTGCACCAACTAATGAAAAACTGTTTTTT
D gene: -
clone size: -
V gene: TRBV19
J gene: TRBJ1-4

CDR3 protein: CASRLLPGTGADTQYF
CDR3 DNA: TGTGCCAGCAGGCTTCTCCCCGGGACAGGTGCAGATACGCAGTATTTT
D gene: TRBD1
clone size: -
V gene: TRBV27
J gene: TRBJ2-3

CDR3 protein: CASSLEAGGNQPQHF
CDR3 DNA: TGTGCCAGCAGCTTAGAGGCGGGTGGCAATCAGCCCCAGCATTTT
D gene: -
clone size: once
V gene: TRBV11-2
J gene: TRBJ1-5

CDR3 protein: CASSPLGEPYEQYF
CDR3 DNA: TGTGCCAGCAGCCCTCTCGGAGAGCCCTACGAGCAGTACTTC
D gene: -
clone size: -
V gene: TRBV14
J gene: TRBJ2-7

CDR3 protein: CASSRPSGANVLTF
CDR3 DNA: TGTGCCAGCAGCCGTCCTTCTGGGGCCAACGTCCTGACTTTC
D gene: -
clone size: -
V gene: TRBV5-4
J gene: TRBJ2-6

CDR3 protein: CAIRSPDSGHSTDTQYF
CDR3 DNA: TGTGCCATCAGGTCCCCGGACAGCGGGCATAGCACAGATACGCAGTATTTT
D gene: -
clone size: -
V gene: TRBV10-3
J gene: TRBJ2-3

CDR3 protein: CASSLAGSSEQYF
CDR3 DNA: TGTGCCAGCAGCCTAGCCGGGTCCTCCGAGCAGTACTTC
D gene: -
clone size: -
V gene: TRBV7-2
J gene: TRBJ2-7

CDR3 protein: CASSLTSGNNEQFF
CDR3 DNA: TGTGCCAGCAGCCTGACTAGCGGCAACAATGAGCAGTTCTTC
D gene: TRBD2
clone size: -
V gene: TRBV7-2
J gene: TRBJ2-1

CDR3 protein: CSVISGRAGGDEQFF
CDR3 DNA: TGCAGCGTCATTAGCGGGAGGGCCGGAGGTGATGAGCAGTTCTTC
D gene: TRBD2
clone size: -
V gene: TRBV29-1
J gene: TRBJ2-1

CDR3 protein: CSVHDGSYEQYF
CDR3 DNA: TGCAGCGTTCACGACGGCTCCTACGAGCAGTACTTC
D gene: -
clone size: -
V gene: TRBV29-1
J gene: TRBJ2-7

CDR3 protein: CASSVGQGVDQPQHF
CDR3 DNA: TGTGCCAGCAGCGTAGGGCAGGGGGTAGATCAGCCCCAGCATTTT
D gene: TRBD1
clone size: -
V gene: TRBV9
J gene: TRBJ1-5

CDR3 protein: CASSLEGGEWEKLFF
CDR3 DNA: TGTGCCAGCAGCTTAGAGGGGGGCGAATGGGAAAAACTGTTTTTT
D gene: -
clone size: -
V gene: TRBV11-2
J gene: TRBJ1-4

CDR3 protein: CSVEEGGYGYTF
CDR3 DNA: TGCAGCGTTGAAGAGGGCGGGTATGGCTACACCTTC
D gene: -
clone size: -
V gene: TRBV29-1
J gene: TRBJ1-2

CDR3 protein: CASSGQGNTIYF
CDR3 DNA: TGTGCCAGTTCGGGGCAGGGAAACACCATATATTTT
D gene: -
clone size: once
V gene: TRBV19
J gene: TRBJ1-3

CDR3 protein: CASSQGDLAGGETQYF
CDR3 DNA: TGTGCCAGCAGCCAAGGCGATTTAGCGGGGGGGGAGACCCAGTACTTC
D gene: TRBD2
clone size: -
V gene: TRBV4-2
J gene: TRBJ2-5

CDR3 protein: CASRRTDGYTF
CDR3 DNA: TGTGCCAGCAGGCGGACGGATGGCTACACCTTC
D gene: -
clone size: -
V gene: TRBV5-6
J gene: TRBJ1-2

CDR3 protein: CASSLVSLAGRGNEQFF
CDR3 DNA: TGCGCCAGCAGCTTGGTTTCCCTAGCGGGGAGGGGGAATGAGCAGTTCTTC
D gene: TRBD2
clone size: -
V gene: TRBV5-1
J gene: TRBJ2-1

CDR3 protein: CASGPGLVSEQFF
CDR3 DNA: TGTGCTAGTGGCCCTGGTTTAGTTAGTGAGCAGTTCTTC
D gene: -
clone size: -
V gene: TRBV12-5
J gene: TRBJ2-1

CDR3 protein: CAWSARLGGGETQYF
CDR3 DNA: TGTGCCTGGAGTGCCCGTCTGGGGGGCGGGGAGACCCAGTACTTC
D gene: -
clone size: -
V gene: TRBV30
J gene: TRBJ2-5

CDR3 protein: CASSRLRGRRFEQFF
CDR3 DNA: TGTGCCAGCAGCCGGCTCAGAGGGAGGAGATTTGAGCAGTTCTTC
D gene: -
clone size: -
V gene: TRBV7-2
J gene: TRBJ2-1

CDR3 protein: CSVVRGSTEAFF
CDR3 DNA: TGCAGCGTTGTTCGGGGGAGCACTGAAGCTTTCTTT
D gene: -
clone size: -
V gene: TRBV29-1
J gene: TRBJ1-1

CDR3 protein: CSVSTGTGGGGYTF
CDR3 DNA: TGCAGCGTTTCCACCGGGACAGGGGGCGGCGGCTACACCTTC
D gene: TRBD1
clone size: -
V gene: TRBV29-1
J gene: TRBJ1-2

CDR3 protein: CASAGDRASTDTQYF
CDR3 DNA: TGTGCCAGCGCCGGGGACAGGGCTAGCACAGATACGCAGTATTTT
D gene: TRBD1
clone size: -
V gene: TRBV6-6
J gene: TRBJ2-3

CDR3 protein: CASIPGLGQGPYEQYF
CDR3 DNA: TGTGCCAGCATCCCAGGGCTCGGACAGGGTCCCTACGAGCAGTACTTC
D gene: TRBD1
clone size: -
V gene: TRBV7-9
J gene: TRBJ2-7

CDR3 protein: CASSLDRGRGNTIYF
CDR3 DNA: TGTGCCAGCAGCCTTGACAGGGGGCGCGGAAACACCATATATTTT
D gene: TRBD1
clone size: -
V gene: TRBV9
J gene: TRBJ1-3

CDR3 protein: CASSPTGKVNEQYF
CDR3 DNA: TGTGCCAGCAGCCCGACAGGGAAGGTCAACGAGCAGTACTTC
D gene: TRBD1
clone size: once
V gene: TRBV6-1
J gene: TRBJ2-7

CDR3 protein: CASRDSRTSGRGLAKNIQYF
CDR3 DNA: TGCGCCAGCAGGGACAGCCGGACTAGCGGGAGAGGCCTAGCCAAAAACATTCAGTACTTC
D gene: TRBD2
clone size: -
V gene: TRBV5-1
J gene: TRBJ2-4

CDR3 protein: CASSPGGSYNSPLHF
CDR3 DNA: TGTGCCAGCAGTCCAGGGGGCTCCTATAATTCACCCCTCCACTTT
D gene: TRBD1
clone size: -
V gene: TRBV27
J gene: TRBJ1-6

CDR3 protein: CASSPLAGGREQYF
CDR3 DNA: TGTGCCAGCTCACCGCTAGCGGGAGGGCGCGAGCAGTACTTC
D gene: TRBD2
clone size: once
V gene: TRBV18
J gene: TRBJ2-7

CDR3 protein: CAISPGLPNQPQHF
CDR3 DNA: TGTGCCATCAGCCCGGGACTTCCCAATCAGCCCCAGCATTTT
D gene: -
clone size: -
V gene: TRBV10-3
J gene: TRBJ1-5

CDR3 protein: CASSLTSGGATGELFF
CDR3 DNA: TGTGCCAGCAGCTTAACTAGCGGGGGGGCCACCGGGGAGCTGTTTTTT
D gene: TRBD2
clone size: -
V gene: TRBV9
J gene: TRBJ2-2

CDR3 protein: CASTGDRRLMNTEAFF
CDR3 DNA: TGTGCCAGCACAGGGGATAGGAGGCTTATGAACACTGAAGCTTTCTTT
D gene: TRBD1
clone size: -
V gene: TRBV19
J gene: TRBJ1-1

CDR3 protein: CASSLVSGGEETQYF
CDR3 DNA: TGTGCCAGCAGCTTGGTATCCGGCGGAGAAGAGACCCAGTACTTC
D gene: -
clone size: -
V gene: TRBV5-4
J gene: TRBJ2-5

CDR3 protein: CASSDWTTNYGYTF
CDR3 DNA: TGTGCCAGCAGCGACTGGACGACTAACTATGGCTACACCTTC
D gene: -
clone size: -
V gene: TRBV9
J gene: TRBJ1-2

CDR3 protein: CASTRVRSTPGANVLTF
CDR3 DNA: TGTGCCAGTACCAGGGTCAGGTCAACTCCTGGGGCCAACGTCCTGACTTTC
D gene: -
clone size: once
V gene: TRBV19
J gene: TRBJ2-6

CDR3 protein: CASSYGGTNTEAFF
CDR3 DNA: TGTGCCAGCAGTTACGGCGGAACGAACACTGAAGCTTTCTTT
D gene: -
clone size: -
V gene: TRBV6-6
J gene: TRBJ1-1

CDR3 protein: CAISDGGLETQYF
CDR3 DNA: TGTGCCATCAGTGATGGGGGTTTGGAGACCCAGTACTTC
D gene: -
clone size: -
V gene: TRBV10-3
J gene: TRBJ2-5

CDR3 protein: CAWRTFGNTIYF
CDR3 DNA: TGTGCCTGGAGGACATTTGGAAACACCATATATTTT
D gene: -
clone size: few
V gene: TRBV30
J gene: TRBJ1-3

CDR3 protein: CASSYSFPPPYEQYF
CDR3 DNA: TGTGCCAGCAGTTACTCGTTCCCTCCCCCCTACGAGCAGTACTTC
D gene: -
clone size: once
V gene: TRBV6-6
J gene: TRBJ2-7